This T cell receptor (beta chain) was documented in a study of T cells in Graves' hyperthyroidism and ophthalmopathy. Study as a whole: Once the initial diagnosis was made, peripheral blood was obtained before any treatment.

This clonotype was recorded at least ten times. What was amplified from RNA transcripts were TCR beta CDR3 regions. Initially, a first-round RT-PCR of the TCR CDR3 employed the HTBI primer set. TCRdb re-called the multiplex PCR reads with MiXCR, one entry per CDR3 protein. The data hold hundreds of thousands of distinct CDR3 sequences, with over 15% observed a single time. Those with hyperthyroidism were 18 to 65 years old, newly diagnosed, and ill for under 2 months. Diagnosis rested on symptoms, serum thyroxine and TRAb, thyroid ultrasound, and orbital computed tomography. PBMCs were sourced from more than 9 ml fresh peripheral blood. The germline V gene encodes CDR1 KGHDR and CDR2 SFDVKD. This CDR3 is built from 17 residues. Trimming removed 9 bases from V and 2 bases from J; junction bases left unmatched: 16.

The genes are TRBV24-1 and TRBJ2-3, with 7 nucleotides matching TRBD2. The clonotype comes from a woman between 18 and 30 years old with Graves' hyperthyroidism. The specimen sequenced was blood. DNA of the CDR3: TGTGCCACCTCGAGGGGACGGACTAGTTTTTTCACAGATACGCAGTATTTT. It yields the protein CATSRGRTSFFTDTQYF.